The T cell receptor beta chain described here comes from a study of blood T cells in healthy people across ages. Overall study results and limits: Per-million-T-cell TCR beta diversity fell roughly linearly with age.

Trimming at V came to 1 base and at J to 5 bases, leaving 10 bases not matched to a gene. From germline, CDR1 is SEHNR and CDR2 FQNEAQ (reference sequence). This CDR3 region has 17 residues. For the second PCR, which ran for about 6 to 12 cycles, a sample-barcoded 5' primer and a J-beta primer mix were used. TCRdb redid the calling of the 5' RACE reads with MiXCR, one entry per CDR3 protein. The table records 750,000 or so distinct CDR3 sequences, around 25% of them present only once. As concerns this clonotype: Its antigen is not known.

The same data also contributed to another study, on T cells of mothers and their children.

This TCR derives from a boy under 18 in good health. The chain carries TRBV7-9 and TRBJ2-1; TRBD2 aligns across 8 bases. The source material was blood. CDR3 in amino acids: CASSLVAGGEADNEQFF. The CDR3 nucleotides are TGTGCCAGCAGCTTAGTTGCGGGGGGCGAGGCCGACAATGAGCAGTTCTTC. The full variable domain, completed using reference TRBV7-9 and TRBJ2-1, is DTGVSQNPRHKITKRGQNVTFRCDPISEHNRLYWYRQTLGQGPEFLTYFQNEAQLEKSRLLSDRFSAERPKGSFSTLEIQRTEQGDSAMYLCASSLVAGGEADNEQFFGPGTRLTVL.